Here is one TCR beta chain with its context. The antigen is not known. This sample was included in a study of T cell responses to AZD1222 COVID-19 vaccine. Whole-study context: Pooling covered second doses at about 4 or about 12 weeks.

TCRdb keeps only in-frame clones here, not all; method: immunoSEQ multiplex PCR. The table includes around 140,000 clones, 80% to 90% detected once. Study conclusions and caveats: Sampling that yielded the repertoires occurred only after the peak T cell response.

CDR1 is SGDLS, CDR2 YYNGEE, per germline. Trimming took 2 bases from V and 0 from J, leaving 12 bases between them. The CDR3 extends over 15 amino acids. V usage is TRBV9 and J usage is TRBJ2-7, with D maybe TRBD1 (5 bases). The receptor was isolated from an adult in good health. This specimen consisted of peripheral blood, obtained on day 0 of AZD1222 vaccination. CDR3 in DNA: TGTGCCAGCAGCGTTAGGGGTGGGGTCTCCTACGAGCAGTACTTC. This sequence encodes CASSVRGGVSYEQYF.